This TCR beta chain was identified during a study of blood T cell repertoires in COVID-19. Clones were sequenced by immunoSEQ multiplex PCR, and TCRdb holds only the in-frame ones, with some missing. Of roughly 180,000 clones in the sample, 80% to 90% are singletons; the top ten hold about a fifth. This clone was counted ten times or more. Germline-derived CDR1 and CDR2 are LNHDA and SQIVND (reference sequence). CDR3 size: 16 residues. Trimming took 5 bases from V and 6 from J, leaving 20 bases between them. This TCR was recovered from a man aged 65-85 years with active or convalescent COVID-19. Sequencing input: peripheral blood. The chain combines TRBV19 with TRBJ1-5; tentative D call: TRBD1 (6 bases). The DNA of the CDR3 is TGTGCCAGTAGTTCCCAGACAGGTGCCCCCCTTCAGCCCCAGCATTTT. This translates into CASSSQTGAPLQPQHF.